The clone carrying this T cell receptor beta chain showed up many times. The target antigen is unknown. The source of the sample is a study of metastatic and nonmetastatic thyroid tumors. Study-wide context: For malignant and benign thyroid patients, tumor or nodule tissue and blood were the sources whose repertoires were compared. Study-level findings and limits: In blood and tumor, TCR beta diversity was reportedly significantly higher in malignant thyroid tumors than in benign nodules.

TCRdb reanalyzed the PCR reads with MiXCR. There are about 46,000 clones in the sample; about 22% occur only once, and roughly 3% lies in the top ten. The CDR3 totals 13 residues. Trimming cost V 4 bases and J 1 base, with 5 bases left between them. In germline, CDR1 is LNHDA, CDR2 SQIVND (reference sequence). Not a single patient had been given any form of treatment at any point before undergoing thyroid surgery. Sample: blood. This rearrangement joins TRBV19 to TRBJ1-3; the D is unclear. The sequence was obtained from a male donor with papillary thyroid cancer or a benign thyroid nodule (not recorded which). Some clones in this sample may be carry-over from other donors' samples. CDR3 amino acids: CASSTLSGNTIYF. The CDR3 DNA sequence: TGTGCCAGTAGTACACTATCTGGAAACACCATATATTTT.